This T cell receptor (beta chain) derives from a study of OX40 agonist ivuxolimab in advanced cancers. For the wider study: Ivuxolimab, which targeted the costimulatory receptor OX40 (CD134), was an agonistic, fully human IgG2 monoclonal antibody. Intravenous ivuxolimab was administered to patients every 2 weeks at six dose levels: 0.01, 0.1, 0.3, 1.5, 3 and 10 mg/kg. Of the roughly 51 patients in dose escalation, approximately 20 had hepatocellular carcinoma, some 15 had melanoma, 9 had renal cell carcinoma and 9 had head and neck cancer. In the dose-escalation cohort, around 80% of patients were male, and the mean age was roughly 60 years with a range of about 20 to 90. Prior anti-PD-1, anti-PD-L1 or anti-CTLA-4 therapy was permitted, and checkpoint inhibitors had been received by under 50% of dose-escalation patients. Partial responses occurred in three dose-escalation patients: two with cutaneous melanoma and one with hepatocellular carcinoma. Peripheral TCRbeta sequencing aimed to test whether ivuxolimab altered TCR sequence diversity and caused clonal T-cell expansion. The monotherapy dose-escalation portion (N ≈ 50 patients) of the phase I ivuxolimab trial is reported in the paper. The paper's findings and limits, for the study overall: In partial responders in the 0.1-3.0 mg/kg groups, normalized peripheral clonal expansion was found to be among the lowest, especially among CD8+ T cells. At doses of 0.1 to 3.0 mg/kg, clonal expansion of both CD4+ and CD8+ blood T cells was observed from baseline to week 6. The antigen specificity of the peripheral T cells that underwent clonal expansion was not determined. After ivuxolimab, expanded clones were on average more numerous among CD8+ T cells than among CD4+ T cells. Low levels of normalized T-cell clonal expansion were also shown by some nonresponding patients.

To sequence the TCRbeta CDR3 region, genomic DNA was isolated from the sorted cells. TCRbeta CDR3 regions were sequenced using the immunoSEQ Assay. Drawn from immuneACCESS, this table holds only the in-frame rearrangements with V and J called that TCRdb kept. Clones are partly lost; checked studies trace under half to an unresolved V gene and leave the rest unexplained. The sample has about 98,000 clones on record, 70% to 90% of them singletons. 0.7% to 0.95% of the sample is in the top ten clones. Patients with autoimmune disease history or receiving systemic immunosuppression were excluded from the trial. Peripheral blood for TCR sequencing was drawn from every dose cohort at baseline, at cycle 4 day 1 and at cycle 7 day 1. The samples were taken from a phase I, first-in-human, multicenter, open-label dose-escalation trial of ivuxolimab. The trial enrolled adults with locally advanced or metastatic head and neck squamous cell, hepatocellular, melanoma or renal cell carcinoma. Before TCR sequencing, CD4+ T cells and CD8+ T cells were sorted from peripheral blood as separate populations.

Concerning this clone itself: Its antigen remains undetermined. The sample holds no much larger clone one base away, and base qualities are not on file.

As encoded in the germline V gene (reference sequence), CDR1 is SGHKS while CDR2 is YYEKEE. Its CDR3 holds 14 amino acids, cysteine through phenylalanine. Here the CDR3 DNA is all that survives: 42 bases in frame from base 1. Trimmed from V: 4 bases; trimmed from J: 4 bases; junction bases lacking a gene match: 3. The clonotype originates from an adult with an advanced solid tumor such as melanoma, head and neck, liver or kidney cancer. This receptor chain uses TRBV5-5 and TRBJ1-3; 9 nucleotides in the junction match TRBD1. This specimen consisted of CD4+ or CD8+ T cells sorted from blood, obtained in a trial of the OX40 agonist ivuxolimab. CDR3 loop: CASSPGTGGNTIYF. The DNA is TGTGCCAGCAGCCCCGGGACAGGGGGAAACACCATATATTTT.